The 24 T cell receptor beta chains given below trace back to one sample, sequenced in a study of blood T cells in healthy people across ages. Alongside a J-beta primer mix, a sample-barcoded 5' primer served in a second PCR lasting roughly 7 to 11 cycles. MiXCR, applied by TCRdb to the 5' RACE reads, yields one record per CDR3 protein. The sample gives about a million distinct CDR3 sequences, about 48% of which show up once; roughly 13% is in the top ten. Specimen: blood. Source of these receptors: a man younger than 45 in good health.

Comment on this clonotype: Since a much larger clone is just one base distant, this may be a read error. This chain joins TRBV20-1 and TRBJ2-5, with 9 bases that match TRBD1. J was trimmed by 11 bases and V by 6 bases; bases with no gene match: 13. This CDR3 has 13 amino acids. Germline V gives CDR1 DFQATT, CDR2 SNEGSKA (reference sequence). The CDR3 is CSAGTDRGNEQYF. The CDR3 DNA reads TGCAGTGCAGGGACGGACAGGGGAAATGAGCAGTACTTC.

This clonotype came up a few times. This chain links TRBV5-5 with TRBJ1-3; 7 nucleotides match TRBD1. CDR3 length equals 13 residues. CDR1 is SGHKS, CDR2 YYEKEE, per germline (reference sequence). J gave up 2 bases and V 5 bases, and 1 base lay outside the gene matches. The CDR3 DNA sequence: TGTGCCAGCAGTACAGGGGCTGGAAACACCATATATTTT. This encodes CASSTGAGNTIYF.

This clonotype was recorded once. The CDR3: CASRDGLASETQYF. The CDR3 bases are TGTGCCAGCAGGGACGGACTAGCGAGCGAGACCCAGTACTTC. The chain has TRBV6-1 and TRBJ2-5, with TRBD2 identical over 9 bases. V trimming: 6 bases; J trimming: 5 bases; junction bases outside the gene matches: 7. Germline CDR1 reads MNHNS; CDR2 reads SASEGT. This CDR3 region has 14 residues.

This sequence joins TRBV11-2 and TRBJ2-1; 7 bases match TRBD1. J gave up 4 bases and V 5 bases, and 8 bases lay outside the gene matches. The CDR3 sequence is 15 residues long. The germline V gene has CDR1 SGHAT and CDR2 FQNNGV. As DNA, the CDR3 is TGTGCCAGCAGCCTCAGACAGGGACGGTACAATGAGCAGTTCTTC. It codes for CASSLRQGRYNEQFF.

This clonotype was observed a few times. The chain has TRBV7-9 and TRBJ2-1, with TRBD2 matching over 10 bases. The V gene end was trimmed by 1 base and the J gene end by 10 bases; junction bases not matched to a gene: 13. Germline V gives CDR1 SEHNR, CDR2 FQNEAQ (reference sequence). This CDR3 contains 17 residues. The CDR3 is CASSLEVPSGGDYEQFF. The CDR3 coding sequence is TGTGCCAGCAGCTTAGAGGTCCCCAGCGGGGGGGATTACGAGCAGTTCTTC.

The CDR3 sequence: CASSSAGVHNEQFF. The CDR3 DNA follows: TGTGCCAGCAGTTCGGCCGGGGTCCACAATGAGCAGTTCTTC. This sequence joins TRBV28 and TRBJ2-1; D is possibly TRBD2 (5 bases). Germline loops: CDR1 MDHEN, CDR2 SYDVKM. V lost 4 bases and J lost 5, with 12 bases in between. The CDR3 runs to 14 residues. Looking up the rest from reference TRBV28 and TRBJ2-1 gives the full variable domain: DVKVTQSSRYLVKRTGEKVFLECVQDMDHENMFWYRQDPGLGLRLIYFSYDVKMKEKGDIPEGYSVSREKKERFSLILESASTNQTSMYLCASSSAGVHNEQFFGPGTRLTVL.

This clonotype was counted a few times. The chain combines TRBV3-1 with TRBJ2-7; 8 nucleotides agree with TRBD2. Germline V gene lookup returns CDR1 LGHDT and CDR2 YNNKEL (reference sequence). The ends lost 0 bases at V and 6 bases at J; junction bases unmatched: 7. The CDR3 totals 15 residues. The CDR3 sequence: CASSQDSAGGSEQYF. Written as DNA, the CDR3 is TGTGCCAGCAGCCAAGATTCCGCGGGGGGCTCCGAGCAGTACTTC.

The CDR3 sequence is CSVELQGGDTQYF. As DNA, the CDR3 is TGCAGCGTTGAACTCCAGGGGGGAGATACGCAGTATTTT. This sequence joins TRBV29-1 and TRBJ2-3; tentatively, D is TRBD1 (7 bases). The CDR3 is made up of 13 amino acids. Trimming cost V 2 bases and J 5 bases, with 11 bases left between them. The germline V gene encodes CDR1 SQVTM and CDR2 ANQGSEA.

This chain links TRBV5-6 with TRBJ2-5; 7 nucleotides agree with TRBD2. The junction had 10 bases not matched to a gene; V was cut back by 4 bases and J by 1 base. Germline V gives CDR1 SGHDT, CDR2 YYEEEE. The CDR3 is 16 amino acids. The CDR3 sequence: CASSTAPGTTQETQYF. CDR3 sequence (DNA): TGTGCCAGCAGCACTGCCCCCGGGACTACCCAAGAGACCCAGTACTTC.

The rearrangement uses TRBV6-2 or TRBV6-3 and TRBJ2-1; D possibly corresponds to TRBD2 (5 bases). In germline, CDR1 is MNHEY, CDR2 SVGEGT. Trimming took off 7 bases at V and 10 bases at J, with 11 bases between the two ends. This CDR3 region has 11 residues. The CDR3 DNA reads TGTGCCAGCAAGGAGGTCAACGAGCAGTTCTTC. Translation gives CASKEVNEQFF.

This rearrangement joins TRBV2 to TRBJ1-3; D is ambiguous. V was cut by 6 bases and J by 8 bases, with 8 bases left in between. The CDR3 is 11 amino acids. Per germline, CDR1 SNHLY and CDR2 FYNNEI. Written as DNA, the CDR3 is TGTGCCAGCAGCGCCCGGGACACCATATATTTT. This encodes CASSARDTIYF.

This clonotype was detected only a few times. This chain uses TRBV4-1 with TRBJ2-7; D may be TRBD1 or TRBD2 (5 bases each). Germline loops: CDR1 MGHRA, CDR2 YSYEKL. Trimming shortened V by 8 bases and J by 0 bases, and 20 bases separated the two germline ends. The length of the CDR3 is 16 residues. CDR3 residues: CASALASGTPSYEQYF. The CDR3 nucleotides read TGCGCCAGCGCACTCGCGTCCGGGACGCCCTCCTACGAGCAGTACTTC.

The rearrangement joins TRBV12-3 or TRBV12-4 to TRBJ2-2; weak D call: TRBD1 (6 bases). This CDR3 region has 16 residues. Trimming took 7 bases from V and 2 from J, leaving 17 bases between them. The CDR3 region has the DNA TGTGCCAGCATTGGGTCCGGGACACAAAACACCGGGGAGCTGTTTTTT. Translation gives CASIGSGTQNTGELFF.

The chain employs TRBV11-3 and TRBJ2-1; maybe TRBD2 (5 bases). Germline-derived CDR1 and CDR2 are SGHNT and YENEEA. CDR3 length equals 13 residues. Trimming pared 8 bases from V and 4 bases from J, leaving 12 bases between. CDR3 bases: TGTGCCAGCTGTCCAAGGAGGTACAATGAGCAGTTCTTC. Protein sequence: CASCPRRYNEQFF.

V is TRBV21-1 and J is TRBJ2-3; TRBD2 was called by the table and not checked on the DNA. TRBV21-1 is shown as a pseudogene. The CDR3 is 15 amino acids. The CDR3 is CASSKIREDTDTQYF. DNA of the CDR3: TGTGCCAGCAGCAAAATTAGGGAGGACACAGATACGCAGTATTTT.

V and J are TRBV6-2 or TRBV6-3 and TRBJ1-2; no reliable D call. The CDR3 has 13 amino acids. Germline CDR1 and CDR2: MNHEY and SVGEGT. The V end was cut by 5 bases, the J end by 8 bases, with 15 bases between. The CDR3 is CASSDGGTGGYTF. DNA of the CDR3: TGTGCCAGCAGTGACGGAGGAACCGGAGGCTACACCTTC.

In nucleotides, the CDR3 is TGCGCCAGCAGCCAAGAAGGTCTAGGCAGGGGAACTTACGAGCAGTACTTC. Amino acids: CASSQEGLGRGTYEQYF. The V call is TRBV4-3, the J call TRBJ2-5, with D tentatively TRBD1 (6 bases). The DNA end is a closer match to TRBJ2-7, so the J assignment may be wrong. Germline CDR1 reads LGHNA; CDR2 reads YSLEER. The CDR3 consists of 17 residues.

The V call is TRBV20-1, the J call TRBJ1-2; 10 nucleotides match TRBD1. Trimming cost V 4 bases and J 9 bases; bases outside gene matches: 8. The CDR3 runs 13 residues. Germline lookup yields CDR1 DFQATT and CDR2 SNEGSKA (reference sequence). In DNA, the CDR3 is TGCAGTGCTAACGACAGGGGGCTGGAGAGCTACACCTTC. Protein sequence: CSANDRGLESYTF.

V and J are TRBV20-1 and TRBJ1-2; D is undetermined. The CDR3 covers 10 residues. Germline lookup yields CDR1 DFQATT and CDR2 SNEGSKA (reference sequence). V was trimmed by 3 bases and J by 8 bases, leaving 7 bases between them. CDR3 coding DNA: TGCAGTGCTAGTAAACAAGGCTACACCTTC. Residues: CSASKQGYTF.

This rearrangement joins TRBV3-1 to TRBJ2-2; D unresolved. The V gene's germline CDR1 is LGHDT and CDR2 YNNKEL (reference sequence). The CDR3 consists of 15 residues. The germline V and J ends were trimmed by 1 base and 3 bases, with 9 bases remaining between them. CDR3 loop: CASSQAQPHTGELFF. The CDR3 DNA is TGTGCCAGCAGCCAAGCACAGCCCCACACCGGGGAGCTGTTTTTT. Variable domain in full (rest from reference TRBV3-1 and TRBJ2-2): DTAVSQTPKYLVTQMGNDKSIKCEQNLGHDTMYWYKQDSKKFLKIMFSYNNKELIINETVPNRFSPKSPDKAHLNLHINSLELGDSAVYFCASSQAQPHTGELFFGEGSRLTVL.

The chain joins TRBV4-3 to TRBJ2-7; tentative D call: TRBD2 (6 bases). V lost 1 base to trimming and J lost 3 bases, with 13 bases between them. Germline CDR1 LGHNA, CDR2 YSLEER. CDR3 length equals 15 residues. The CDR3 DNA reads TGCGCCAGCAGCCAAGGGACGCGGGGCGACTACGAGCAGTACTTC. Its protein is CASSQGTRGDYEQYF.

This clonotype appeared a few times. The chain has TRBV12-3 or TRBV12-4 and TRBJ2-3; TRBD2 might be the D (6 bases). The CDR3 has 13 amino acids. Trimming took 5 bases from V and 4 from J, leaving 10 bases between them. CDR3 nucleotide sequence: TGTGCCAGCAGTCGGGGGAGCGCAGATACGCAGTATTTT. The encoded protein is CASSRGSADTQYF.

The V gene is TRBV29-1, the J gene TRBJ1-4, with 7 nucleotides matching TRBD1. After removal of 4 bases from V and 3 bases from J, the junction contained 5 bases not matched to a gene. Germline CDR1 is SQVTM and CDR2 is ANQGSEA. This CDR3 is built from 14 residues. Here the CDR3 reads CSVGKGTANEKLFF. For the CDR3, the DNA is TGCAGCGTTGGGAAAGGGACAGCTAATGAAAAACTGTTTTTT.

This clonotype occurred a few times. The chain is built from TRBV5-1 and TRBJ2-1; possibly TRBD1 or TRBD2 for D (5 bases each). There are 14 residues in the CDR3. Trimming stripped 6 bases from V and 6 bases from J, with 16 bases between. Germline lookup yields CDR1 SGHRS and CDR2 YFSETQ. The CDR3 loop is CASNRDGVSNEQFF. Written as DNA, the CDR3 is TGCGCCAGCAACCGGGACGGGGTCTCCAATGAGCAGTTCTTC.